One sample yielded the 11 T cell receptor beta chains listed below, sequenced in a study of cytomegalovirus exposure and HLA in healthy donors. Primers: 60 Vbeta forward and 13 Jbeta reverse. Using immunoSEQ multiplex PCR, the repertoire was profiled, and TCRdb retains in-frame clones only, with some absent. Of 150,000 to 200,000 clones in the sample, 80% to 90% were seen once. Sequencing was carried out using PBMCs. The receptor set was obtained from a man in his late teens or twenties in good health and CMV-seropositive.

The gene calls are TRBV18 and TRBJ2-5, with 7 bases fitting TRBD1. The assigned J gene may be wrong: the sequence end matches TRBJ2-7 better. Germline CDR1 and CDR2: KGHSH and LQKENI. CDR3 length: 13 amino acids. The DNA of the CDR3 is TGTGCCAGCTCGGAAAACACAGGGGACGAGCAGTACTTC. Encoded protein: CASSENTGDEQYF.

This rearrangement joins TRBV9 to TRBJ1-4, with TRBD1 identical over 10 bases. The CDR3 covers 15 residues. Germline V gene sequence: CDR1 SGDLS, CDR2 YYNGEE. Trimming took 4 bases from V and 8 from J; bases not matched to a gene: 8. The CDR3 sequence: CASSSSGQGVEKLFF. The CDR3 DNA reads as TGTGCCAGCAGCTCCAGTGGACAGGGGGTCGAAAAACTGTTTTTT. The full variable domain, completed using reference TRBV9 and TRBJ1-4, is DSGVTQTPKHLITATGQRVTLRCSPRSGDLSVYWYQQSLDQGLQFLIQYYNGEERAKGNILERFSAQQFPDLHSELNLSSLELGDSALYFCASSSSGQGVEKLFFGSGTQLSVL.

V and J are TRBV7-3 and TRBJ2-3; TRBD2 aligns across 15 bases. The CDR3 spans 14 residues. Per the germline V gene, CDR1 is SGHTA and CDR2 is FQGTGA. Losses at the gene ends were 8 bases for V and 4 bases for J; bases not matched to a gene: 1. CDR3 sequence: CASRTSGGADTQYF. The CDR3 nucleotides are TGTGCCAGCCGGACTAGCGGGGGGGCAGATACGCAGTATTTT.

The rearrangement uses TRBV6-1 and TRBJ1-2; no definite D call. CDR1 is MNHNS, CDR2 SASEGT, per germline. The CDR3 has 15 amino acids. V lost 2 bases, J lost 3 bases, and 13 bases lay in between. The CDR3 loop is CASSERRGVDYGYTF. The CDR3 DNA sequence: TGTGCCAGCAGTGAAAGGCGGGGTGTGGACTATGGCTACACCTTC.

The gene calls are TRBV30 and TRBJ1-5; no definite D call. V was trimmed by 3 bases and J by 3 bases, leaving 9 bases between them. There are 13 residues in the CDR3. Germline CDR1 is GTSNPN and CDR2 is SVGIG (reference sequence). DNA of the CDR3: TGTGCCTGGAGCCCACAGATCAATCAGCCCCAGCATTTT. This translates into CAWSPQINQPQHF.

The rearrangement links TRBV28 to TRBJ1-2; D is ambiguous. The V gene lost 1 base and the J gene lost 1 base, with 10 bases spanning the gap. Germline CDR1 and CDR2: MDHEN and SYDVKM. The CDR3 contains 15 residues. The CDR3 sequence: CASSLLVGVNYGYTF. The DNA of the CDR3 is TGTGCCAGCAGTTTATTGGTCGGAGTTAACTATGGCTACACCTTC.

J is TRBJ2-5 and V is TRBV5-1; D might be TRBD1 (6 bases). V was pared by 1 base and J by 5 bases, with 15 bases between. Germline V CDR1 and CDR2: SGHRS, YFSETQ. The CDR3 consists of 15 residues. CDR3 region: CASSLTDGQWETQYF. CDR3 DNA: TGCGCCAGCAGCTTGACAGATGGACAGTGGGAGACCCAGTACTTC.

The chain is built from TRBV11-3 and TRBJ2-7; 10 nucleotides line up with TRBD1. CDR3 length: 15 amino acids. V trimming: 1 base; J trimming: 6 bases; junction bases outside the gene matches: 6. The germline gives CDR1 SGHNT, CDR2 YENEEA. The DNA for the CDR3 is TGTGCCAGCAGCTTAGGGTTGGGACAGGGGATCGAGCAGTACTTC. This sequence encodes CASSLGLGQGIEQYF.

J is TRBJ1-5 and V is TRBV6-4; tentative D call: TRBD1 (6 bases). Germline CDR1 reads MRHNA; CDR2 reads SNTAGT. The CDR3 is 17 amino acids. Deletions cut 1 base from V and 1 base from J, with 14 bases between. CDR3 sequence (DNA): TGTGCCAGCAGTGACTTCCGCAGGGGTCGGAGCAATCAGCCCCAGCATTTT. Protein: CASSDFRRGRSNQPQHF.

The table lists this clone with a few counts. For the CDR3, the DNA is TGTGCTAGTGGGCCCTCCGGGAGACGTAATGAAAAACTGTTTTTT. The encoded protein is CASGPSGRRNEKLFF. The J gene is TRBJ1-4, the V gene TRBV12-5; no firm D call. CDR3 size: 15 residues. Germline lookup yields CDR1 LGHNT and CDR2 FRNRAP. The V gene lost 6 bases and the J gene lost 4 bases, with 15 bases spanning the gap.

Here the CDR3 DNA reads TGTGCCAGCAGTGACTCGTGGCGGAAAACAGATACGCAGTATTTT. As protein: CASSDSWRKTDTQYF. The chain combines TRBV6-4 with TRBJ2-3; D is uncertain. From germline, CDR1 is MRHNA and CDR2 SNTAGT. The CDR3 is made up of 15 amino acids. V lost 0 bases, J lost 3 bases, and 10 bases lay in between.